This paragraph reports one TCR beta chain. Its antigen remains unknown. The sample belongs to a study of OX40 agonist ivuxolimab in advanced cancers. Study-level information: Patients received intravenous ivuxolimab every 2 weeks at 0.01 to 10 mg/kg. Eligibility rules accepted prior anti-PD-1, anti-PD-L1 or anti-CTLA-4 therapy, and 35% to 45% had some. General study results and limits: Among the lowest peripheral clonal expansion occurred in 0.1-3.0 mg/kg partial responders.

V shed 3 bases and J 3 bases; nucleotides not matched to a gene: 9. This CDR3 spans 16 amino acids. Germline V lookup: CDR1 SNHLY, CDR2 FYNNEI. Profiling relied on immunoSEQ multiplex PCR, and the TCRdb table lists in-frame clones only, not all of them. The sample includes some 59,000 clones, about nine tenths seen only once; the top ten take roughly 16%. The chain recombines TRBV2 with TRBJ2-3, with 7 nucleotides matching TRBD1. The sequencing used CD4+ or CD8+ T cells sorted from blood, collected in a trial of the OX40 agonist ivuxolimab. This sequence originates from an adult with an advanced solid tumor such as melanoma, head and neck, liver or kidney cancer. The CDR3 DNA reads TGTGCCAGCAGTGACCCCCCTACAGGGGTTACAGATACGCAGTATTTT. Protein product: CASSDPPTGVTDTQYF.